This entry concerns a single TCR beta chain. Its antigen remains unknown. Per the germline V gene, CDR1 is MNHEY and CDR2 is SVGAGI. With 8 bases clipped from V and 2 bases from J, the junction kept 9 bases outside the gene matches. The CDR3 is 15 residues long. Vbeta (60) and Jbeta (13) primers were used in the PCR. The table came from immunoSEQ multiplex PCR; TCRdb's copy has only in-frame clones and leaves some out. This table holds 150,000 to 200,000 clones. This sample was taken from a study of cytomegalovirus exposure and HLA in healthy donors. Study findings and constraints: Earlier analysis found most TCR beta V segments productive about 90% or about 30% of the time. In a later analysis, HLA-associated TCR beta chains were more clonally expanded than equally common others.

This TCR derives from a woman in her sixties in good health and CMV-seronegative. The rearrangement links TRBV6-5 to TRBJ1-2; 9 bases are a match to TRBD1. Source material: PBMCs. CDR3 region: CASGKRDRVNYGYTF. In DNA form, the CDR3 reads TGTGCCAGCGGTAAAAGGGACAGGGTAAACTATGGCTACACCTTC.